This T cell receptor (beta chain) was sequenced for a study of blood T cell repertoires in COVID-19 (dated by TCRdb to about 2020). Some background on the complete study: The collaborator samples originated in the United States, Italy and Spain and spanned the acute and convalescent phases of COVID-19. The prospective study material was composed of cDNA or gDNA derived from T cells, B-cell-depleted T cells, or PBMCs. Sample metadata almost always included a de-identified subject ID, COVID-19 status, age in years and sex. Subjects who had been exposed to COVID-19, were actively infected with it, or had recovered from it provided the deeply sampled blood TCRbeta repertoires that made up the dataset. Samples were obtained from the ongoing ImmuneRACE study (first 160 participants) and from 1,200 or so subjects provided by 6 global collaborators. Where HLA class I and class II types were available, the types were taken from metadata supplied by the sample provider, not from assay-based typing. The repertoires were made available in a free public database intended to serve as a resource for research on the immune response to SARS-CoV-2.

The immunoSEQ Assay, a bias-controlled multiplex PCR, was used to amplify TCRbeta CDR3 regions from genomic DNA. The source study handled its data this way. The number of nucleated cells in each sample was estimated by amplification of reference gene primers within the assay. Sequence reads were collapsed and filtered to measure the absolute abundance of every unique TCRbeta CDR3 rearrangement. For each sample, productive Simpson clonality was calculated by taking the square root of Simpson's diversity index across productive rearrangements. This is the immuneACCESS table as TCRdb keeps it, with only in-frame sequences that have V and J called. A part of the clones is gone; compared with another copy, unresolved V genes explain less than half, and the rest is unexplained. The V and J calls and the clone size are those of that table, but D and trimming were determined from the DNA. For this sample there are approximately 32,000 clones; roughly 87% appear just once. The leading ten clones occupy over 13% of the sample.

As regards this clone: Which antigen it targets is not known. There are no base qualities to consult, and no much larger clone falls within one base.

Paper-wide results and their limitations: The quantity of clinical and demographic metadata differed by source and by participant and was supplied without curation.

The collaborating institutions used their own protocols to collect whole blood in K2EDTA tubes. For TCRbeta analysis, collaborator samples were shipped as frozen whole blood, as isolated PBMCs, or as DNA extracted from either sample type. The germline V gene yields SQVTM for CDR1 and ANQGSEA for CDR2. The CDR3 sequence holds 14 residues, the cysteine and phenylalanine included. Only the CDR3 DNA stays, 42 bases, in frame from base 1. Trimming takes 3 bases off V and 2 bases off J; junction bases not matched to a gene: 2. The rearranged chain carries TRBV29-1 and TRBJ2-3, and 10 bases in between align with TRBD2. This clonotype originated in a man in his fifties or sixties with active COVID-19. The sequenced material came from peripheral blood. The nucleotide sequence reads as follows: TGCAGCGTTGACACTAGCGGGGTCACAGATACGCAGTATTTT. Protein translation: CSVDTSGVTDTQYF.